This TCR beta chain was sequenced during a study of blood T cell repertoires in COVID-19 (dated by TCRdb to the early 2020s). For the study in its entirety: The collaborator samples originated in the United States, Italy and Spain and spanned the acute and convalescent phases of COVID-19. The material from the prospective study consisted of cDNA or gDNA derived from T cells, B-cell-depleted T cells, or PBMCs. The dataset comprised deeply sampled blood TCRbeta repertoires from subjects exposed to, actively infected with, or recovered from COVID-19. A freely available public database, intended as a resource for researchers studying the immune response to SARS-CoV-2, is where the repertoires were released. Samples came from the ongoing ImmuneRACE study (first 160 participants) plus 1,254 subjects from 6 global collaborators. A de-identified subject ID, COVID-19 status, age in years and sex were almost always included in the sample metadata. HLA class I and class II types, where available, came from metadata supplied by the sample provider rather than from assay-based typing. On the study overall, not on this receptor specifically: Clinical and demographic metadata were provided uncurated, with the amount varying by source and participant.

Collaborating institutions collected whole blood in K2EDTA tubes following their own protocols. For TCRbeta analysis, collaborators shipped samples as frozen whole blood, isolated PBMCs, or DNA extracted from either of those sample types. The CDR3 runs 17 residues from the cysteine to the phenylalanine. Just CDR3 DNA is preserved here, 51 bases in frame from base 1. The germline V gene (reference sequence) specifies LNHDA as CDR1 and SQIVND as CDR2. V is trimmed back by 4 bases and J by 4 bases, and the junction contains 6 bases that no gene match accounts for. TCRbeta CDR3 regions were amplified from genomic DNA using the immunoSEQ Assay, a bias-controlled multiplex PCR. The source study handled its data this way. Nucleated cell counts per sample were estimated from amplification of reference gene primers within the assay. To quantify the absolute abundance of each unique TCRbeta CDR3 rearrangement, sequence reads were collapsed and filtered. For each sample, productive Simpson clonality was calculated as the square root of Simpson's diversity index over productive rearrangements. Held by TCRdb, this immuneACCESS table contains in-frame sequences only and omits some clones. Under half of the omission traces to an unresolved V gene where checked; the cause of the rest is unknown. V and J calls and clone size are those listed in that table; D and trimming were worked out from the DNA. This sample holds approximately 50,000 clones; about 91% were observed only once. The ten largest clones capture less than 7.5% of the sample.

As regards this clone: Its antigen is still unknown. No much larger clone exists at a distance of one base, and base qualities are not known.

The sequenced material came from peripheral blood. The source of this sequence is a man in his forties or fifties with active COVID-19. Recombination linked TRBV19 to TRBJ2-1; a stretch of 14 junction bases matches TRBD2. Here is the DNA: TGTGCCAGTAGTAGAGGGACTAGCGGGGGATCGTACAATGAGCAGTTCTTC. Translated, this is CASSRGTSGGSYNEQFF.